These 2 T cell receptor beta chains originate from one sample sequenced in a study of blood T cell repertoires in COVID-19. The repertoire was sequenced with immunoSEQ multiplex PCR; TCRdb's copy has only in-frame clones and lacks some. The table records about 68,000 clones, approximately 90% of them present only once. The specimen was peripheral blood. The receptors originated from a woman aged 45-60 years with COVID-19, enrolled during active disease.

The CDR3 DNA reads TGTGCCAGCTCACCAAAGGGACAGGGATACGAGCAGTACTTC. It codes for CASSPKGQGYEQYF. This chain uses TRBV18 with TRBJ2-7; 9 nucleotides align to TRBD1. Per the germline V gene, CDR1 is KGHSH and CDR2 is LQKENI. With 2 bases clipped from V and 4 bases from J, the junction kept 3 bases outside the gene matches. This CDR3 has 14 residues.

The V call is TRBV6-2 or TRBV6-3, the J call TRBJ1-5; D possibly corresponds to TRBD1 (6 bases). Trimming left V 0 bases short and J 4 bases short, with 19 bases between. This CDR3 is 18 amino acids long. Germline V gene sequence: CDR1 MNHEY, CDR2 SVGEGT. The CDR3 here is CASSYSRRGGFLNQPQHF. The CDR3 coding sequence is TGTGCCAGCAGTTACTCCCGGAGAGGGGGATTCTTAAATCAGCCCCAGCATTTT.